This TCR beta chain is drawn from a study of memory CD4+ T cells and cytomegalovirus serostatus. Sequencing used immunoSEQ multiplex PCR; TCRdb keeps in-frame clones, though not all of them. In the table there are 30,000 to 50,000 clones, around 84% of which are singletons. Germline V gene sequence: CDR1 GTSNPN, CDR2 SVGIG (reference sequence). The CDR3 extends over 14 amino acids. The V and J ends lost 4 bases and 4 bases respectively, with 16 bases between them. Single viable CD3+CD4+CD8-CD45RO+ cells were sorted as the memory CD4+ T cells. The chain links TRBV30 to TRBJ1-2; no definite D call. Sequences were obtained from memory CD4+ T cells from blood. The sequence was collected from an adult in good health and CMV-seronegative. The CDR3 spells CAWTVFAKVYGYTF. The DNA of the CDR3 is TGTGCCTGGACGGTCTTCGCAAAAGTCTATGGCTACACCTTC. Full variable domain (missing parts from reference TRBV30 and TRBJ1-2): SQTIHQWPATLVQPVGSPLSLECTVEGTSNPNLYWYRQAAGRGLQLLFYSVGIGQISSEVPQNLSASRPQDRQFILSSKKLLLSDSGFYLCAWTVFAKVYGYTFGSGTRLTVV.